Sequencing of this T cell receptor beta chain was carried out in a study of shared clonotypes between healthy human individuals. On the study more broadly: Three plates each covered CD4 naive and memory; CD8 naive two, CD8 memory one.

Study-level points and caveats: Clonotype sharing among donors likely depends on sequencing depth. When compared with the clonotypes that were shared by all four sorted-subset donors, the non-shared clonotypes turned out to have lower generation probabilities. Larger richness was generally estimated for naive than memory subsets.

V was trimmed by 6 bases and J by 5 bases, leaving 28 bases between them. This CDR3 contains 19 residues. Germline CDR1 ENHRY, CDR2 SYGVKD. Clones were read by immunoSEQ multiplex PCR, and TCRdb kept only the in-frame ones, dropping some. The sample contains some 2.4 million clones, approximately 93% of which appear only once. As to this clone: Its antigen remains unidentified.

The specimen sequenced was naive CD4+ T cells from PBMCs. Subset denoted: CD45RA+ positively selected. The clonotype was recovered from a man between 18 and 29 years old in good health. Some clones in this sample may be carry-over from other donors' samples. The chain combines TRBV10-3 with TRBJ2-2; weak D call: TRBD2 (5 bases). The CDR3 region is CAISGIVSLRGPETGELFF. DNA for the CDR3: TGTGCCATCAGCGGTATCGTGTCTTTAAGAGGGCCGGAGACCGGGGAGCTGTTTTTT.